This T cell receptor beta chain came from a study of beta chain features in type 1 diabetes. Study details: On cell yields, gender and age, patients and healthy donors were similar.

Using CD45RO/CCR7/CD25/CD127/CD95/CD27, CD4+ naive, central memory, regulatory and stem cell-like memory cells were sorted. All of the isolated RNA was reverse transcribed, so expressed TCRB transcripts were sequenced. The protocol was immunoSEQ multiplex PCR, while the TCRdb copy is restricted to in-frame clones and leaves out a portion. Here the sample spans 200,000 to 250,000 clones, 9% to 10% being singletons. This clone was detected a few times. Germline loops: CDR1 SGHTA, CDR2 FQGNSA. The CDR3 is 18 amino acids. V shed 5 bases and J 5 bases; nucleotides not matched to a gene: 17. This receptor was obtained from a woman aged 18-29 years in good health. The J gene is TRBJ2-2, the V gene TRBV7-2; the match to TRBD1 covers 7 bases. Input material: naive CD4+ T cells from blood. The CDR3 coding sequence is TGTGCCAGCAGCATACACTCCTCCTACAGGGGACGTACCGGGGAGCTGTTTTTT. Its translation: CASSIHSSYRGRTGELFF.